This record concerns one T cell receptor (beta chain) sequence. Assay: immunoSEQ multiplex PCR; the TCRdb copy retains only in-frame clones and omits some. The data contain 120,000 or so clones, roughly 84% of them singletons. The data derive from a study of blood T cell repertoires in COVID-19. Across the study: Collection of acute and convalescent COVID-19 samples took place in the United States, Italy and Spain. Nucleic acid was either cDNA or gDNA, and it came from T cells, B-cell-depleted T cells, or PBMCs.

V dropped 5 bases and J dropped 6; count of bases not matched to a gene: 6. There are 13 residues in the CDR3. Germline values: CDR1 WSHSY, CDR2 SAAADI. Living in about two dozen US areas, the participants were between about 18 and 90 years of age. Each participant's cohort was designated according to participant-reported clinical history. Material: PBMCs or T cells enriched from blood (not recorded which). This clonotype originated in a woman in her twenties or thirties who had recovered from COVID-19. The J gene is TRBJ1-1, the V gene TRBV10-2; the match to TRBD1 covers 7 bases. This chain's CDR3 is CASSLKGAAEAFF. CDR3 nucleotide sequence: TGCGCCAGCAGTCTTAAGGGGGCCGCTGAAGCTTTCTTT.